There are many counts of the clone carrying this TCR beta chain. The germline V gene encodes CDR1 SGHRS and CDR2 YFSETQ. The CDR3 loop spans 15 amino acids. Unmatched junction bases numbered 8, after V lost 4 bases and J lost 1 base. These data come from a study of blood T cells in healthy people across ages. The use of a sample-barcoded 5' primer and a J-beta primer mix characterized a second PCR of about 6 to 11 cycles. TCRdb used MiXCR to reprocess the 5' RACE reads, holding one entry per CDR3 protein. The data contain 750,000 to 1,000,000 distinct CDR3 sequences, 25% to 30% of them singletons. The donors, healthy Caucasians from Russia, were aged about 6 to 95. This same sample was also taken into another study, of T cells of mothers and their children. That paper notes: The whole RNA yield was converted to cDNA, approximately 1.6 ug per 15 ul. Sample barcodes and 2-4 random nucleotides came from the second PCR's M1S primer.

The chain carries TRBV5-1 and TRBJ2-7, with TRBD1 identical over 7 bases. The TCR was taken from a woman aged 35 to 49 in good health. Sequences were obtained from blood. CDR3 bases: TGCGCCAGCAGCCAGAACAGGGGTGGGTCCTACGAGCAGTACTTC. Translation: CASSQNRGGSYEQYF. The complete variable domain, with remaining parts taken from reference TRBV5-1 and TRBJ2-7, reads KAGVTQTPRYLIKTRGQQVTLSCSPISGHRSVSWYQQTPGQGLQFLFEYFSETQRNKGNFPGRFSGRQFSNSRSEMNVSTLELGDSALYLCASSQNRGGSYEQYFGPGTRLTVT.